These 6 T cell receptor beta chains originate from one sample sequenced in a study of graft-versus-host responses after intestinal transplantation. No antigen is known for these receptors. Some clones are missing from TCRdb's copy, which holds only in-frame ones; the method was immunoSEQ multiplex PCR. The sample shows roughly 120,000 clones, roughly nine tenths of them seen only once. This material consisted of unstimulated CD4+ T cells sorted from spleen or lymph node cells, taken before intestinal transplant. Source of these receptors: a human donor who received an intestinal transplant.

In DNA form, the CDR3 reads TGTGCCAGCAGCCACAGGGTAGACACAGATACGCAGTATTTT. It yields the protein CASSHRVDTDTQYF. The gene calls are TRBV2 and TRBJ2-3; weak D call: TRBD1 (6 bases). This CDR3 has 14 residues. V lost 6 bases to trimming and J lost 2 bases, with 12 bases between them. Germline V lookup: CDR1 SNHLY, CDR2 FYNNEI.

This clone appeared once. The chain carries TRBV18 and TRBJ1-1; D is ambiguous. V was clipped by 3 bases and J by 8 bases, with 19 bases between them. Germline V gene lookup returns CDR1 KGHSH and CDR2 LQKENI. The CDR3 has 15 amino acids. The CDR3 DNA follows: TGTGCCAGCTCACCGCAAGCGAAAGTAGAGAGAGAAGCTTTCTTT. The encoded protein is CASSPQAKVEREAFF.

This clone has only one observation. The V call is TRBV6-4, the J call TRBJ2-7; D is possibly TRBD1 (5 bases). With 6 bases removed from V and 3 bases from J, the gap between germline ends came to 15 bases. Germline loops: CDR1 MRHNA, CDR2 SNTAGT. The CDR3 length is 14 residues. CDR3 amino acids: CASRGRQTLYEQYF. In nucleotides, the CDR3 is TGTGCCAGCAGGGGAAGACAGACTCTCTACGAGCAGTACTTC.

The chain employs TRBV15 and TRBJ1-1; D is undetermined. This CDR3 has 14 residues. V gave up 1 base and J gave up 2 bases, with 8 bases separating them. Germline-derived CDR1 and CDR2 are LNHNV and YYDKDF (reference sequence). CDR3 residues: CATSRGRTNTEAFF. As DNA, the CDR3 is TGTGCCACCAGCAGAGGCCGGACTAACACTGAAGCTTTCTTT.

The rearrangement joins TRBV28 to TRBJ2-7; TRBD1 agrees at 10 bases. CDR3 size: 16 residues. J was trimmed by 2 bases and V by 4 bases; bases with no gene match: 8. Per germline, CDR1 MDHEN and CDR2 SYDVKM. The chain's CDR3 is CASSSPGTGVPYEQYF. The DNA for the CDR3 is TGTGCCAGCAGTTCCCCCGGGACAGGGGTACCCTACGAGCAGTACTTC.

The V call is TRBV15, the J call TRBJ2-1, with 9 positions matching TRBD1. The length of the CDR3 is 16 residues. The germline V gene encodes CDR1 LNHNV and CDR2 YYDKDF (reference sequence). The V gene end was trimmed by 5 bases and the J gene end by 0 bases; junction bases not matched to a gene: 5. The CDR3: CATSLGQGTSYNEQFF. CDR3 bases: TGTGCCACCAGCCTAGGACAGGGGACCTCCTACAATGAGCAGTTCTTC. The variable domain in full, completed from reference TRBV15 and TRBJ2-1, reads DAMVIQNPRYQVTQFGKPVTLSCSQTLNHNVMYWYQQKSSQAPKLLFHYYDKDFNNEADTPDNFQSRRPNTSFCFLDIRSPGLGDTAMYLCATSLGQGTSYNEQFFGPGTRLTVL.